This T cell receptor beta chain emerged from a study of memory CD8 T cells in hepatitis C reinfection (dated 2017 in TCRdb). For context, the study as a whole: A few donors spontaneously resolved two consecutive HCV infections, while two donors cleared a primary infection but became chronically infected after reinfection. A case counted as HCV reinfection when an HCV RNA test came back positive after two negative tests taken at least 60 days apart. Pre-reinfection samples were obtained between 55 and 20 weeks before detection of reinfection. In about 5 donors, the study followed the TCR beta repertoire of virus-specific CD8 T cells over time through an HCV reinfection episode. A few reinfection cases with stored pre-reinfection samples were identified between the late 2000s and the early 2010s. In the reinfection study, participants with a resolved prior HCV infection were followed up every 3 months. Study-wide findings and limitations: With only a few donors, the study could not reach definitive conclusions about public clonotypes linked to secondary clearance.

Libraries were constructed by the immunoSEQ multiplex PCR assay. Genomic DNA was pulled from the sorted cells, and the automated high-throughput method of Adaptive Biotechnologies was used to sequence the TCR beta V, D and J regions. CDR3 regions were amplified with a two-step, bias-controlled multiplex PCR. An Illumina instrument was used to sequence the amplified TCR beta libraries. Regarding the original processing steps: Demultiplexed reads were processed to reduce amplification and sequencing bias, and CDR3 sequences were assigned to gene families using the IMGT database. Repertoire data were analyzed with ImmunoSEQ software version 2.0. Clonotype lists were filtered to remove out-of-frame sequences as well as sequences containing stop codons in the CDR3. Clonotypes with a frequency below 0.01% were excluded because such clonotypes corresponded to less than one cell. To get richness, observed richness was divided by input cell number, while evenness came from dividing Shannon entropy by log observed richness. Repertoire diversity and the similarity between time points were measured using Simpson diversity and Morisita-Horn overlap indices. Each clonotype was placed into one of four groups: dominant (>1%), sub-dominant (0.5-0.99%), low abundance (0.1-0.49%) or lowest abundance (<0.1%). For the germline index, total nucleotide additions were subtracted from total CDR3 length, and that difference was then divided by total CDR3 length. The table was pulled from immuneACCESS by TCRdb, which kept in-frame rearrangements only. Such tables lose some clones; where checked, under half of the loss comes from unresolved V genes, and the rest has no known cause. The D gene and trimming were derived from the DNA, and the V and J assignments and clone size from that table. The sample includes about 50,000 clones, with around 92% observed a single time. The top ten clones comprise less than 1.2% of the sample.

CDR1 and CDR2 are read off the germline V gene (reference sequence) as SEHNR and FQNEAQ. Trimming leaves V shorter by 2 bases and J shorter by 4 bases, with the junction holding 11 bases beyond the gene matches. Spanning cysteine to phenylalanine, the CDR3 consists of 16 amino acids. The DNA shown is the 48-base CDR3, in frame from base 1. In light of the paper, this sample's time point label describes: pre-reinfection, 55 to 20 weeks before reinfection detection. TCR sequencing was performed on the sorted cells directly ex vivo, without any in vitro expansion beforehand. The donors, who were people who inject drugs, were enrolled in the Montreal Acute Hepatitis C Cohort Study (HEPCO) in Canada. As controls, total naive CD8 T cells were sorted as viable CD3+ CD8+ CD45RO- cells from two donors at all three reinfection time points. Before sorting, cryopreserved peripheral blood mononuclear cells were thawed and CD8 T cells were purified from those thawed cells. Negative selection with the MACS CD8+ T cell Isolation Kit was used to enrich CD8 T cells. A BD FACSAria II sorter with FACSDiva software was used for cell sorting, and FlowJo was used for data analysis.

In regard to this clone: The antigen this receptor binds is unknown. Base-call qualities are not available, and no considerably larger clone is one nucleotide away.

The TCR originated in a man between 18 and 29 years old with hepatitis C virus infection. The specimen sequenced was naive CD8+ T cells sorted from blood. Read against the paper, the sample's cell subset or site label means: total naive CD8+CD45RO- T cells. The chain joins TRBV7-9 to TRBJ2-7, with TRBD1 identical over 7 junction bases. The CDR3 region reads CASSLILGDRAYEQYF. Read as DNA, the sequence is TGTGCCAGCAGCTTAATTTTGGGAGACAGGGCGTACGAGCAGTACTTC.